These T cell receptor beta chains were read from a single sample in a study of T cell responses to AZD1222 COVID-19 vaccine. Assay: immunoSEQ multiplex PCR; the TCRdb copy retains only in-frame clones and omits some. The sample shows some 150,000 clones, more than 75% of them seen only once. The sequencing used peripheral blood, collected on day 0 of MenACWY control vaccination. These receptors all stem from an adult in good health. Each CDR3 is given with its conserved first and last residue. The order of the fields is J gene, V gene, D gene, clone size, CDR3 protein, CDR3 DNA. A D gene is named only where the DNA matches it firmly. Some rows mark clone size as missing; the rest say once, few, many or name a class of expanded clone.

TRBJ2-1	TRBV9	NA	NA	CASSAGTLYNEQFF	TGTGCCAGCAGCGCCGGGACACTCTACAATGAGCAGTTCTTC
TRBJ2-1	TRBV3-1/TRBV3-2	TRBD2	NA	CASSHASGGNEQFF	TGTGCCAGCAGCCATGCTAGCGGGGGCAATGAGCAGTTCTTC
TRBJ2-4	TRBV23-1	TRBD2	NA	CASSRTSPSKNIQYF	TGCGCCAGCAGTCGGACTAGTCCATCCAAAAACATTCAGTACTTC
TRBJ2-3	TRBV4-1	TRBD1	NA	CASSHPGQGATDTQYF	TGCGCCAGCAGCCACCCTGGACAGGGGGCCACAGATACGCAGTATTTT
TRBJ1-4	TRBV18	NA	NA	CASSPGQGGGEKLFF	TGTGCCAGCTCACCTGGGCAGGGAGGAGGCGAAAAACTGTTTTTT
TRBJ1-5	TRBV13	NA	NA	CASSLGPGDNQPQHF	TGTGCCAGCAGCTTGGGGCCAGGGGACAATCAGCCCCAGCATTTT
TRBJ2-2	TRBV6-5	NA	once	CASSYLGTSSGELFF	TGTGCCAGCAGTTACTTAGGGACTTCCTCCGGGGAGCTGTTTTTT
TRBJ1-1	TRBV6-5	NA	NA	CASSKKGNTEAFF	TGTGCCAGCAGTAAAAAGGGGAACACTGAAGCTTTCTTT
TRBJ1-4	TRBV10-2	NA	NA	CASSESPAGKLFF	TGCGCCAGCAGTGAGTCCCCAGCGGGAAAACTGTTTTTT
TRBJ2-3	TRBV6-5	NA	NA	CASSYSTFTNTQYF	TGTGCCAGCAGTTACTCGACATTCACAAATACGCAGTATTTT